The clone carrying this TCR beta chain was detected a few times. The record originates from a study of early T cells in non-severe SARS-CoV-2 infection. Study background: Unsorted whole blood bulk RNA was sequenced, with unpaired chains.

One entry per CDR3 protein, called by TCRdb with MiXCR from the 5' RACE reads. The top ten clones hold over 10% of a sample with over 25,000 distinct CDR3 sequences, roughly 5% of them seen once. The clonotype comes from an adult who was a healthcare worker with PCR-confirmed SARS-CoV-2 infection or an uninfected control (not recorded which). The sequenced sample consisted of whole blood.

The DNA for the CDR3 is TGTGCCTGGAGTGCGGGACTAGCCGGAGAGACCCAGTACTTC. Its translation is CAWSAGLAGETQYF. V and J are TRBV30 and TRBJ2-5, with 9 bases lining up with TRBD2. This CDR3 has 14 residues. Trimming removed 1 base from V and 4 bases from J; junction bases left unmatched: 4. Germline CDR1 and CDR2: GTSNPN and SVGIG (reference sequence).